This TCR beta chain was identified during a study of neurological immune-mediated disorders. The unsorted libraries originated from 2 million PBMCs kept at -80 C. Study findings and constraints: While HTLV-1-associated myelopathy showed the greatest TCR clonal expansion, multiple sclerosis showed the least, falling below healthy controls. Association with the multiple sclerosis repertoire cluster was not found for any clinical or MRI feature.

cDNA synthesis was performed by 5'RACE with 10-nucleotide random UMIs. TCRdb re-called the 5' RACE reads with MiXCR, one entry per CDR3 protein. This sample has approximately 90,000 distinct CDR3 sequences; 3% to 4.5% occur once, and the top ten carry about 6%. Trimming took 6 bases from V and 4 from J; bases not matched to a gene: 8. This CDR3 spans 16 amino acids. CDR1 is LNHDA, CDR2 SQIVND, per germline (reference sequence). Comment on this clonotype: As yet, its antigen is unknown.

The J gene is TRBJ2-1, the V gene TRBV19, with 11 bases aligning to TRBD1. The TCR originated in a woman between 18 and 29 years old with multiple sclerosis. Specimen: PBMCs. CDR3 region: CASRKRTGGEYNEQFF. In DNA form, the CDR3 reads TGTGCCAGTAGGAAGAGGACAGGGGGCGAGTACAATGAGCAGTTCTTC.